Included here is one T cell receptor (beta chain) sequence, with context. This sample stems from a study of immune evolution from preneoplasia to lung adenocarcinoma. The germline V and J ends were trimmed by 7 bases and 0 bases, with 13 bases remaining between them. This CDR3 is 15 amino acids long. Germline CDR1 is LNHDA and CDR2 is SQIVND (reference sequence). This table comes from immunoSEQ multiplex PCR, and its TCRdb copy is limited to in-frame clones, with some not included. The sample has about 2,700 clones; more than 65% are singletons. Histologic diagnosis was independently verified by two lung pathologists.

The sequenced material came from FFPE atypical adenomatous hyperplasia tissue from the lung. Described subset: atypical adenomatous hyperplasia (AAH), lung preneoplasia. The sequence came from a person aged 65-85 years with lung adenocarcinoma. V gene TRBV19 combines with J gene TRBJ1-3; D gene unclear. The chain's CDR3 is CASNLDRHSGNTIYF. CDR3 bases: TGTGCCAGTAACCTCGACCGACACTCTGGAAACACCATATATTTT.